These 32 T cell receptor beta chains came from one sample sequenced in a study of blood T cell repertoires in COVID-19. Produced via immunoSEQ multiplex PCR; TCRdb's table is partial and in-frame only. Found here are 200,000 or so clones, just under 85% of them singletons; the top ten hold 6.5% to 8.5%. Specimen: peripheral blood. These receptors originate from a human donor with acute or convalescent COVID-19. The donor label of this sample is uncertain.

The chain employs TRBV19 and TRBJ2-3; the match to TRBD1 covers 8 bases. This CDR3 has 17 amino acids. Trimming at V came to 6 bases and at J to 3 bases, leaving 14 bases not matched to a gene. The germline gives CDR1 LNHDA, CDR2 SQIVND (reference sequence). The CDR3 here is CASRESLRTGTTDTQYF. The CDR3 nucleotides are TGTGCCAGTAGAGAGTCCTTGCGGACAGGGACAACAGATACGCAGTATTTT.

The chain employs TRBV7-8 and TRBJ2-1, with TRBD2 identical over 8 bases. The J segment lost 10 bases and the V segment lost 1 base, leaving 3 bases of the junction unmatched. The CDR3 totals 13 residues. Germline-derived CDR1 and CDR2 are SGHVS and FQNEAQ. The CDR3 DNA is TGTGCCAGCAGCTTAGTAGCGGGATTGGAGCAGTTCTTC. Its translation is CASSLVAGLEQFF. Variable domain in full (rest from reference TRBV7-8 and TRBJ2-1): GAGVSQSPRYKVAKRGQDVALRCDPISGHVSLFWYQQALGQGPEFLTYFQNEAQLDKSGLPSDRFFAERPEGSVSTLKIQRTQQEDSAVYLCASSLVAGLEQFFGPGTRLTVL.

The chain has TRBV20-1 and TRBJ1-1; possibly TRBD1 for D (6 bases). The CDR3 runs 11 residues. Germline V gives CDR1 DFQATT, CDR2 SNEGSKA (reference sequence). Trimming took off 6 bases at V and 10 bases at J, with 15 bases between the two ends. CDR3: CSALGQIRAFF. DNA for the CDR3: TGCAGTGCGCTTGGACAGATACGAGCTTTCTTT.

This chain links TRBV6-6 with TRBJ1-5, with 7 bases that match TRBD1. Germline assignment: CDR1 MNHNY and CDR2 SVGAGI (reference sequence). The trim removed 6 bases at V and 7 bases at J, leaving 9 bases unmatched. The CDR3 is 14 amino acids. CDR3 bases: TGTGCCAGCAGGGAAACAGGGGACCGGCAGCCCCAGCATTTT. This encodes CASRETGDRQPQHF.

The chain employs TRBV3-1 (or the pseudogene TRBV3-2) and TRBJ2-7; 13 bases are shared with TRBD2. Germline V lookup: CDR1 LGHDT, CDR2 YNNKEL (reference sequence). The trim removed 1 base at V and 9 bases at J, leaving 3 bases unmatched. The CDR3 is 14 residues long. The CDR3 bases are TGTGCCAGCAGCCAAGGGACTAGCGGGAGAAGGCAGTACTTC. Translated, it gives CASSQGTSGRRQYF.

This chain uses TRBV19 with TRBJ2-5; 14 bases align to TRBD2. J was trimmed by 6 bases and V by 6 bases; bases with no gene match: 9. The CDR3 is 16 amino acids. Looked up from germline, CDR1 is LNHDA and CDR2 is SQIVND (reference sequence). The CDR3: CASSRGGTSGSQTQYF. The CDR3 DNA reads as TGTGCCAGTAGCCGGGGGGGGACTAGCGGGAGCCAGACCCAGTACTTC. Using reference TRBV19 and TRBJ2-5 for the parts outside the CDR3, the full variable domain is DGGITQSPKYLFRKEGQNVTLSCEQNLNHDAMYWYRQDPGQGLRLIYYSQIVNDFQKGDIAEGYSVSREKKESFPLTVTSAQKNPTAFYLCASSRGGTSGSQTQYFGPGTRLLVL.

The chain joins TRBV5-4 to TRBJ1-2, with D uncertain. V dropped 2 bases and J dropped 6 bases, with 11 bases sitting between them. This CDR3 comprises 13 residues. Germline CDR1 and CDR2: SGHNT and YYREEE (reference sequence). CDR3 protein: CASSFTGTDGYTF. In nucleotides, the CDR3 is TGTGCCAGCAGCTTCACCGGTACGGATGGCTACACCTTC.

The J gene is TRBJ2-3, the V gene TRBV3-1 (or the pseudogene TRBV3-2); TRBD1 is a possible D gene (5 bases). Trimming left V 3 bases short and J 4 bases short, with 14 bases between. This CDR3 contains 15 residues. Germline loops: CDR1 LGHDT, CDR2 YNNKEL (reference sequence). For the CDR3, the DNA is TGTGCCAGCAGCCAGGGGCAGGCTGGGGCAGATACGCAGTATTTT. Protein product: CASSQGQAGADTQYF.

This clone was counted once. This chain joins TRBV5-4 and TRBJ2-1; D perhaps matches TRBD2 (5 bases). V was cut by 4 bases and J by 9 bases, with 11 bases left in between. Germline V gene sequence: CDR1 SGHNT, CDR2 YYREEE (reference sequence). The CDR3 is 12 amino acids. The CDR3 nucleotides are TGTGCCAGCAGCCTCCCCCGGGGTGAGCAGTTCTTC. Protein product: CASSLPRGEQFF.

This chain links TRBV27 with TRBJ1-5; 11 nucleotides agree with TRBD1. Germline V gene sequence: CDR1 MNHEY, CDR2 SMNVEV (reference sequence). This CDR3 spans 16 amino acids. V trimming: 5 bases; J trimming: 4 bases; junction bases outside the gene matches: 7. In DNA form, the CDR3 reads TGTGCCAGCAGTCCGTGGACAGGGGGCCTAAATCAGCCCCAGCATTTT. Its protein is CASSPWTGGLNQPQHF.

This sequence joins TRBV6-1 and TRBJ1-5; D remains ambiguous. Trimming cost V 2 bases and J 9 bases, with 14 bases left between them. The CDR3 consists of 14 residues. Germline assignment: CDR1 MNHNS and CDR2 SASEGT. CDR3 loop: CASSETAVGRPQHF. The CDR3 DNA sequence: TGTGCCAGCAGTGAAACGGCGGTCGGCCGGCCCCAGCATTTT.

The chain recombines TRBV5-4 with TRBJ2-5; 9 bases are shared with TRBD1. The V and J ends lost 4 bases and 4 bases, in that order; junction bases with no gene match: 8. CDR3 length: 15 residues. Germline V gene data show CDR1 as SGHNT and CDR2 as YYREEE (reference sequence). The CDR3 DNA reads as TGTGCCAGCAGCGGGCGGACAGGGGCGATAGAGACCCAGTACTTC. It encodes CASSGRTGAIETQYF.

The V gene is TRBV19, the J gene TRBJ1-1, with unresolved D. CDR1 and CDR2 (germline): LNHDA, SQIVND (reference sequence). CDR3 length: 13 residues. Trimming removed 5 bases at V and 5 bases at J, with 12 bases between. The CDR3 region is CASSREARTEAFF. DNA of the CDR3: TGTGCCAGTAGTCGAGAGGCACGAACTGAAGCTTTCTTT.

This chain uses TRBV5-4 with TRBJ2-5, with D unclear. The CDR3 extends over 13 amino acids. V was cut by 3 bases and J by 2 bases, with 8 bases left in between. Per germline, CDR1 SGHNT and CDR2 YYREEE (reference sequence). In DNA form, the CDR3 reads TGTGCCAGCAGCTGGGCAGGTCAAGAGACCCAGTACTTC. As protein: CASSWAGQETQYF.

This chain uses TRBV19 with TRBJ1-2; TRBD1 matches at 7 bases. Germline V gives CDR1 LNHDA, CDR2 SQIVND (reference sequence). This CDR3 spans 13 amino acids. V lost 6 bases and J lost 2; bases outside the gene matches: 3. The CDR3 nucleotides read TGTGCCAGTAGGCGACAGGGAAACTATGGCTACACCTTC. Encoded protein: CASRRQGNYGYTF.

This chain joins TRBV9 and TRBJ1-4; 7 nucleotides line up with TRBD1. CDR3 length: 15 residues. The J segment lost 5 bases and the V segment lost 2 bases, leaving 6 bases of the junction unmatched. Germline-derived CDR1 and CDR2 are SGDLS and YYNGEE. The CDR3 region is CASSVETGSNEKLFF. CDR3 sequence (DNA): TGTGCCAGCAGCGTCGAGACAGGGAGCAATGAAAAACTGTTTTTT.

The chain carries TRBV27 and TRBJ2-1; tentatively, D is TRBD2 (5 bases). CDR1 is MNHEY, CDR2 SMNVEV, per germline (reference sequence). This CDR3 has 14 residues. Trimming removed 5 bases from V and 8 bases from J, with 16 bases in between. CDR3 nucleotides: TGTGCCAGCAGTCTCGAACTAGGTCCCTATGAGCAGTTCTTC. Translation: CASSLELGPYEQFF.

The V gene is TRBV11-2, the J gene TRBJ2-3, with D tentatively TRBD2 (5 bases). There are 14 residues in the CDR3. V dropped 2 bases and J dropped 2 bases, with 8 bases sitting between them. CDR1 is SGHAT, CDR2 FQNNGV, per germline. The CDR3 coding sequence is TGTGCCAGCAGCTTAAGAGCGGCCACAGATACGCAGTATTTT. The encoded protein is CASSLRAATDTQYF.

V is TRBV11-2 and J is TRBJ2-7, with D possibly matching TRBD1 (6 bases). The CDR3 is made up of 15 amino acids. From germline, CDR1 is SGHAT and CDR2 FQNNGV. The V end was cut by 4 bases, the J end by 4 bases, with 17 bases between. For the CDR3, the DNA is TGTGCCAGCAGCTCGAGGGACCAGGGGTGGTACGAGCAGTACTTC. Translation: CASSSRDQGWYEQYF. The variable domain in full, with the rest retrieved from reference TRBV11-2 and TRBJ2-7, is EAGVAQSPRYKIIEKRQSVAFWCNPISGHATLYWYQQILGQGPKLLIQFQNNGVVDDSQLPKDRFSAERLKGVDSTLKIQPAKLEDSAVYLCASSSRDQGWYEQYFGPGTRLTVT.

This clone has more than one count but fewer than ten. CDR3 in DNA: TGTGCCAGCAGCTCGGGCCCGGGGGGTTACGAGCAGTACTTC. The encoded protein is CASSSGPGGYEQYF. V is TRBV7-3 and J is TRBJ2-7, with 7 bases lining up with TRBD2. This CDR3 comprises 14 residues. The V gene's germline CDR1 is SGHTA and CDR2 FQGTGA. J was trimmed by 4 bases and V by 4 bases; bases with no gene match: 7.

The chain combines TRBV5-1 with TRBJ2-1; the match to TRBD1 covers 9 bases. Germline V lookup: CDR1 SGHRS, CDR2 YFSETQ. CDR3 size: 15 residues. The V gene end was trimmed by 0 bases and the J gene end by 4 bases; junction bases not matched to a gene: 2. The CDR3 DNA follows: TGCGCCAGCAGCTTGGCGGGACAGGGTTACAATGAGCAGTTCTTC. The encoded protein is CASSLAGQGYNEQFF.

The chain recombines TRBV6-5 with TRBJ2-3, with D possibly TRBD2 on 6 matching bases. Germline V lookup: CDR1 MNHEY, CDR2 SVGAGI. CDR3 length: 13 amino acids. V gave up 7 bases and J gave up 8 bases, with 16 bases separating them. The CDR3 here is CASTPPGTRTQYF. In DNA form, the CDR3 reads TGTGCCAGCACCCCCCCAGGGACTCGTACGCAGTATTTT.

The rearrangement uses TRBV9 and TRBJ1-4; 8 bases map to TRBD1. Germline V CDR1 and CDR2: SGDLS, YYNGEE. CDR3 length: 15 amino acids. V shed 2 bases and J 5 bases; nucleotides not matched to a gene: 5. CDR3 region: CASSVWTGPNEKLFF. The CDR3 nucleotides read TGTGCCAGCAGCGTGTGGACAGGGCCGAATGAAAAACTGTTTTTT.

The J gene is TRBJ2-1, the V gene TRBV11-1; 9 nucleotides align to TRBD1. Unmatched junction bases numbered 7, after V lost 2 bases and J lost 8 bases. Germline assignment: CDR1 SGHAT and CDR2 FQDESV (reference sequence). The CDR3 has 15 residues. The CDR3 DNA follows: TGTGCCAGCAGCTTAATGGGACAGGGCTCCGATGAGCAGTTCTTC. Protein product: CASSLMGQGSDEQFF.

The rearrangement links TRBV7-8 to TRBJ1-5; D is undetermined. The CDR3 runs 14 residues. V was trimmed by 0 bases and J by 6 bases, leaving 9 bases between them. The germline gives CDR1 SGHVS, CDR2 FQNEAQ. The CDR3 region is CASSLAEGGQPQHF. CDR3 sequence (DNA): TGTGCCAGCAGCTTAGCAGAGGGAGGTCAGCCCCAGCATTTT.

The CDR3 here is CASSQGQLNYGYTF. The CDR3, as DNA: TGTGCCAGCAGCCAAGGACAGCTTAACTATGGCTACACCTTC. The chain carries TRBV14 and TRBJ1-2; weak D call: TRBD1 (5 bases). V lost 1 base and J 1 base, leaving 7 bases between the germline ends. CDR3 length: 14 amino acids. Germline values: CDR1 SGHDN, CDR2 FVKESK.

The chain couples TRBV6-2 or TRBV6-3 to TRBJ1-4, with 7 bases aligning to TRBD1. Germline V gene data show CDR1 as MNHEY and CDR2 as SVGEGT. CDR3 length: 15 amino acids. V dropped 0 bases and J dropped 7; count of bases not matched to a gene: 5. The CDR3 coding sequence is TGTGCCAGCAGTTACTCTTCAGGGGGTCGTGAAAAACTGTTTTTT. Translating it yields CASSYSSGGREKLFF.

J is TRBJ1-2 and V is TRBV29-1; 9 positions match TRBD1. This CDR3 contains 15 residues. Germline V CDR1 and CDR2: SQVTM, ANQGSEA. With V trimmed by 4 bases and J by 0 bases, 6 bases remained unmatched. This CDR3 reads CSVGMGQGPNYGYTF. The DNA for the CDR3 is TGCAGCGTTGGAATGGGACAGGGCCCTAACTATGGCTACACCTTC.

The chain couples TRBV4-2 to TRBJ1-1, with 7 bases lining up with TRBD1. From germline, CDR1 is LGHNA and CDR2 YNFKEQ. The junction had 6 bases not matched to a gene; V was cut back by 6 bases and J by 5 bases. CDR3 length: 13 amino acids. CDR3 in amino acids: CASSLTGATEAFF. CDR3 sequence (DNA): TGTGCCAGCAGTCTTACAGGGGCGACTGAAGCTTTCTTT.

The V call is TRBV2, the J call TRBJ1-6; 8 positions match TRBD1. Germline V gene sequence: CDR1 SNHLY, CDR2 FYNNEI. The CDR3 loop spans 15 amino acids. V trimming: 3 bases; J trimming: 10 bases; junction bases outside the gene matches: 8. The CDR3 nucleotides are TGTGCCAGCAGTGATCGGGCAGGGGGCAACTCACCCCTCCACTTT. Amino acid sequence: CASSDRAGGNSPLHF.

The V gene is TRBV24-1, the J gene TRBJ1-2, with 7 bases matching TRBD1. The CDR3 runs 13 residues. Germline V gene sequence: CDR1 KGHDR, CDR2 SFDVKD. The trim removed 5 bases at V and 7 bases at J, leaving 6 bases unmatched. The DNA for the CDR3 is TGTGCCACCAGTGCGGGGCAGGGGGGTGGCTACACCTTC. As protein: CATSAGQGGGYTF.

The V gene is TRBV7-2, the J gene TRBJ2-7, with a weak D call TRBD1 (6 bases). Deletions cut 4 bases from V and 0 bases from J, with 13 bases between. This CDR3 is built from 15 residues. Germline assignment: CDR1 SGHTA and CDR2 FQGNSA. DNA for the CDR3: TGTGCCAGCAGCTCCACCGGACAGAGCTCCTACGAGCAGTACTTC. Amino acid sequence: CASSSTGQSSYEQYF.